This T cell receptor (beta chain) was sequenced for a study of T cells after posttransplantation cyclophosphamide. V lost 3 bases and J lost 4, with 8 bases in between. CDR3 length: 13 amino acids. Germline V gene sequence: CDR1 SGHTA, CDR2 FQGNSA. Busulfan-fludarabine conditioning, marrow transplant, and cyclophosphamide on days +3 and +4 were administered. The protocol was immunoSEQ multiplex PCR, while the TCRdb copy is restricted to in-frame clones and leaves out a portion. The data contain some 11,000 clones, approximately 86% of them singletons. The receptor was isolated from a female patient aged 50-59 years who received an allogeneic stem cell transplant from a related donor, was CMV-positive, and had no GVHD. The graft donor may have given rise to some T cells. The chain uses TRBV7-2 and TRBJ2-3; a possible D gene is TRBD2 (6 bases). Sequencing used PBMCs, obtained around 2,000 days after allogeneic stem cell transplant with posttransplant cyclophosphamide. The CDR3 coding sequence is TGTGCCAGCAGCTTTGAGCGGGCAGATACGCAGTATTTT. This encodes CASSFERADTQYF.